Presented here are 15 T cell receptor beta chains from one specimen sequenced in a study of spatial heterogeneity in lung cancer (dated by TCRdb to between 2018 and 2021). Libraries were constructed by 5' RACE. Sequencing instrument: NextSeq 500. TCRdb took the public reads, trimmed them with fastp at Q25, ran MiXCR for clone calling and kept in-frame beta chains. Identical CDR3 proteins give one entry, which carries the most common genes and DNA. For this sample there are about 22,000 distinct CDR3 sequences; around 5.3% appear just once. The top ten clones comprise about 37% of the sample. In light of the paper, this sample's time point label describes: sample taken at primary tumor resection. Sequencing was performed on PBMCs, taken at surgery. Every receptor here comes from a male donor with early-stage non-small cell lung cancer.

By sample share, this clonotype is medium-sized. V usage is TRBV7-8 and J usage is TRBJ2-5; TRBD2 aligns across 8 bases. CDR3 size: 17 residues. J gave up 1 base and V 0 bases, and 7 bases lay outside the gene matches. Germline V gene lookup returns CDR1 SGHVS and CDR2 FQNEAQ. The CDR3 DNA is TGTGCCAGCAGCTTAGCCGGGCTAGCGGGCTCCCAAGAGACCCAGTACTTC. As protein: CASSLAGLAGSQETQYF.

In its sample, this clonotype was seen many times. The chain recombines TRBV6-2 or TRBV6-3 with TRBJ2-3, with D possibly matching TRBD1 (5 bases). The germline CDR1 and CDR2 sequences are MNHEY and SVGEGT. This CDR3 spans 12 amino acids. Trimming left V 8 bases short and J 6 bases short, with 12 bases between. CDR3 residues: CASGANGDTQYF. CDR3 in DNA: TGTGCCAGCGGGGCAAACGGGGATACGCAGTATTTT.

This clonotype was counted ten times or more. The chain employs TRBV12-3 or TRBV12-4 and TRBJ1-1, with no clear D. Trimming removed 2 bases at V and 5 bases at J, with 9 bases between. The CDR3 consists of 13 residues. The CDR3 loop reads CASSLTMRTEAFF. The CDR3, as DNA: TGTGCCAGCAGTTTAACAATGAGGACTGAAGCTTTCTTT.

Many counts were recorded for this clonotype. The rearrangement uses TRBV6-2 or TRBV6-3 and TRBJ2-2; weak D call: TRBD1 (6 bases). Germline lookup yields CDR1 MNHEY and CDR2 SVGEGT. The CDR3 spans 14 residues. Trimming removed 6 bases at V and 7 bases at J, with 15 bases between. This chain's CDR3 is CASSPDTGFGELFF. For the CDR3, the DNA is TGTGCCAGCAGCCCAGACACAGGGTTCGGGGAGCTGTTTTTT.

This clonotype appeared many times. This CDR3 is CASSLLPGSSYEQYF. The CDR3 region has the DNA TGCGCCAGCAGCCTGTTGCCAGGGAGCTCCTACGAGCAGTACTTC. This sequence joins TRBV5-1 and TRBJ2-7; D is possibly TRBD1 or TRBD2 (5 bases each). Germline CDR1 and CDR2: SGHRS and YFSETQ. The CDR3 sequence is 15 residues long. Trimming cost V 4 bases and J 0 bases, with 14 bases left between them.

The gene calls are TRBV20-1 and TRBJ1-1; D unresolved. Between the trimmed V and J ends, which lost 3 bases and 6 bases, there was a span of 5 bases. The CDR3 is made up of 10 amino acids. Germline CDR1 DFQATT, CDR2 SNEGSKA (reference sequence). The CDR3 nucleotides read TGCAGTGCTAGGGAGTCTGAAGCTTTCTTT. Its translation is CSARESEAFF.

In its sample, this clonotype was seen a few times. This chain links TRBV20-1 with TRBJ2-2; D is possibly TRBD1 or TRBD2 (5 bases each). The CDR3 spans 16 residues. Germline loops: CDR1 DFQATT, CDR2 SNEGSKA (reference sequence). Between the trimmed V and J ends, which lost 2 bases and 7 bases, there was a span of 20 bases. The CDR3 loop is CSARIEKGTGNGELFF. As DNA, the CDR3 is TGCAGTGCTAGAATTGAAAAAGGGACGGGAAACGGGGAGCTGTTTTTT.

The chain has TRBV7-6 and TRBJ1-1; D possibly corresponds to TRBD1 (5 bases). Germline lookup yields CDR1 SGHVS and CDR2 FNYEAQ. This CDR3 has 15 amino acids. Trimming stripped 2 bases from V and 4 bases from J, with 14 bases between. The CDR3 region is CASSLQGGRSTEAFF. The CDR3 coding sequence is TGTGCCAGCAGCTTACAGGGAGGGAGGAGCACTGAAGCTTTCTTT.

In its sample, this clonotype was seen many times. The chain joins TRBV12-3 or TRBV12-4 to TRBJ1-5; TRBD1 matches 9 bases. V lost 3 bases, J lost 7 bases, and 7 bases stayed unmatched. The CDR3 has 15 amino acids. The CDR3 is CASSLTTGGLQPQHF. CDR3 bases: TGTGCCAGCAGTTTGACGACAGGGGGTTTGCAGCCCCAGCATTTT.

At least ten counts were recorded for this clonotype. The rearrangement uses TRBV4-2 and TRBJ2-1; D unclear. Per germline, CDR1 LGHNA and CDR2 YNFKEQ. The ends were cut back, 4 bases at V and 4 bases at J, with 23 bases in the middle. The CDR3 contains 18 residues. For the CDR3, the DNA is TGTGCCAGCAGCCCGACCACCCTTGTGGGTCGTCGGTACAATGAGCAGTTCTTC. Translated: CASSPTTLVGRRYNEQFF.

This clonotype was recorded at least ten times. The V call is TRBV18, the J call TRBJ2-5; D possibly corresponds to TRBD2 (6 bases). Germline values: CDR1 KGHSH, CDR2 LQKENI. There are 14 residues in the CDR3. V was clipped by 10 bases and J by 5 bases, with 20 bases between them. CDR3 residues: CATRMGGNGETQYF. The CDR3 nucleotides read TGTGCCACGCGGATGGGAGGTAACGGGGAGACCCAGTACTTC.

Ten or more counts support this clonotype. The chain couples TRBV30 to TRBJ1-1; no definite D call. The CDR3 runs to 11 residues. CDR1 and CDR2 from the germline V gene are GTSNPN and SVGIG (reference sequence). V lost 4 bases, J lost 7 bases, and 10 bases lay in between. CDR3: CAWTVGVEAFF. CDR3 DNA: TGTGCCTGGACAGTCGGAGTTGAAGCTTTCTTT.

This clonotype was seen at least ten times. The chain combines TRBV10-3 with TRBJ1-1; D ambiguous. Per the germline V gene, CDR1 is ENHRY and CDR2 is SYGVKD. V was cut by 4 bases and J by 4 bases, with 16 bases left in between. The CDR3 extends over 15 amino acids. The CDR3 DNA sequence: TGTGCCATCAGTGTCCTAGAACTTAGCGGCACTGAAGCTTTCTTT. Protein product: CAISVLELSGTEAFF.

Ten or more counts support this clonotype. This chain connects TRBV7-9 to TRBJ2-1; D is uncertain. The CDR3 has 12 residues. The V end lost 3 bases, the J end lost 8 bases, and 8 bases lay between the germline ends. Germline CDR1 is SEHNR and CDR2 is FQNEAQ (reference sequence). The CDR3 region is CASSFGIDEQFF. CDR3 nucleotide sequence: TGTGCCAGCAGCTTTGGAATCGATGAGCAGTTCTTC.

In this sample, this clonotype turned up many times. J is TRBJ1-5 and V is TRBV12-3 or TRBV12-4; D is perhaps TRBD1 (5 bases). V was shortened by 6 bases and J by 4 bases, with 10 bases between the two germline ends. The CDR3 totals 13 residues. The CDR3 DNA reads TGTGCCAGCAGAACGGGGGTGAATCAGCCCCAGCATTTT. Protein sequence: CASRTGVNQPQHF.